The T cell receptor (beta chain) described here comes from a study of T cells in Graves' hyperthyroidism and ophthalmopathy (dated by TCRdb to the late 2010s). Study-level background: Peripheral blood was sampled at the time of initial diagnosis, prior to any treatment. A discovery cohort of about 96 patients, 43 with Graves' ophthalmopathy and 55 to 60 with stable Graves' hyperthyroidism, was used to find distinguishing TCR V-J signatures. Whether ophthalmopathy could be predicted prospectively was tested in an independent validation cohort made up of 18 to 20 hyperthyroidism patients plus 17 patients who later progressed to ophthalmopathy. The 100 discovery patients were divided at random into training and test sets in a 7:3 ratio. In addition, the study compared T-cell repertoires in thyroid tissue and in blood from a handful of Graves' hyperthyroidism patients. After blood sampling, hyperthyroidism patients were treated with methimazole at a starting dose of 30 mg daily, and ophthalmopathy patients were treated with high-dose intravenous methylprednisolone. TCR Vbeta CDR3 sequencing of 120 to 150 peripheral blood samples (around 45 ophthalmopathy, roughly 74 hyperthyroidism and around 17 progressor patients) is reported in the paper.

Trimming accounts for 6 bases at V and 3 bases at J, while the number of junction bases matched to no gene is 7. Including the terminal cysteine and phenylalanine, the CDR3 comprises 15 residues. Solely the CDR3 DNA is kept, with 45 bases framed from the first base. The germline V gene specifies MDHEN as CDR1 and SYDVKM as CDR2. Remarks on this clonotype: This clone's antigen is unknown. There are no base qualities to consult, and no much larger clone falls within one base.

Ophthalmopathy patients had moderately to severely active disease, Clinical Activity Score of at least 3, NOSPECS grade of at least 4, and duration under 3 months. Exclusion was applied to patients with uncontrolled infections, other autoimmune diseases, pregnancy or lactation. Diagnoses were based on clinical symptoms, serum thyroxine and TRAb, thyroid ultrasound and orbital computed tomography. Ficoll-Paque density gradient centrifugation was used to isolate PBMCs from around 10 ml of fresh peripheral blood. Total RNA was extracted using Trizol reagent, and RNA quality was assessed on an Agilent 2100 Bioanalyzer. The paper as a whole reports these results and caveats: Ophthalmopathy was separated from stable hyperthyroidism by a 13 V-J signature model, with just over 85% sensitivity and approximately 84% specificity obtained in cross-validation and 80%/75% obtained in testing. In validation, progression to ophthalmopathy was predicted by the model with 70.59% sensitivity and 72% to 85% specificity, a median of roughly 6 months before onset. Most expanded thyroid clonotypes (frequency above 0.001) were also detected in blood, suggesting blood repertoires may reflect thyroid immune responses. No statistical method was used to fix the sample size in advance, and group allocation was not hidden from the investigators.

TCR beta CDR3 regions were amplified from RNA transcripts. A first-round RT-PCR of the TCR CDR3 used the HTBI primer set with the Qiagen OneStep RT-PCR kit. Libraries were constructed in a second round of multiplex PCR, after which size selection and purification were performed. Sequencing of the libraries was done on an Illumina HiSeq2000 using paired-end 100 bp reads. The original methods were these. SOAPnuke was used to process the raw data, throwing out any read that contained adapters or uncalled bases, had a mean Phred below 15, or lacked an exact constant-primer or identifier match. COPE v1.2.5 was used to merge the high-quality paired reads, and each unique nucleotide sequence was defined as a clonotype. MiTCR v1.1 was used to align the clonotypes against IMGT TRBV, TRBD and TRBJ reference segments. Only V-J combinations with frequency above 0.0001, covering 99% to 99.2% of repertoires, were analysed. A TCS score was defined as the ratio of F50 (clonal expansion) to E x V (chaos), with BLOSUM62-based TCRdist applied between CDR3 peptides within each V-J. Welch's t-statistics and random forest reduced some 510 V-J features to about 12, which were used in a naive Bayes classifier (R e1071). The public reads were reprocessed in TCRdb via fastp at Q25 and MiXCR, keeping in-frame beta chains. Under each unique CDR3 protein, matching rows form one entry showing the most common genes and DNA. V and J calls and clone size were set by TCRdb, not the authors. For this sample the table gives hundreds of thousands of distinct CDR3 sequences, of which approximately 15% were detected only once. The top ten clones comprise less than 3.5% of the sample.

What was sequenced was blood. The receptor chain draws on TRBV28 and TRBJ2-7; 11 of the junction bases match TRBD1. The sequence was obtained from a woman in her forties with Graves' ophthalmopathy. The DNA is TGTGCCAGCAGATCACCCGGGACAGGGGGCTACGAGCAGTACTTC. Translated, this gives CASRSPGTGGYEQYF.